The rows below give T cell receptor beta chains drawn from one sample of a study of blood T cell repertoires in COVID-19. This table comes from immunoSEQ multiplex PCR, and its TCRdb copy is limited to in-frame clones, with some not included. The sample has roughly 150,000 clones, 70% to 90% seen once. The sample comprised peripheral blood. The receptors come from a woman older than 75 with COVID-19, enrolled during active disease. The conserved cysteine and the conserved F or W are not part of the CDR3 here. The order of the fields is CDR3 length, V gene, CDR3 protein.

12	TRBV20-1	SASTSGRTDTQY
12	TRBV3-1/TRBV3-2	ASSRGGTVYEQY
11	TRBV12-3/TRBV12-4	ASSLDGGAEAF
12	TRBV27	ASSLLDRGYEQY
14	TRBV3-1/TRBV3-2	ASSQSIRVSNEKLF
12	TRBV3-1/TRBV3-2	ASTQGGGATEAF
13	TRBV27	ASRSHRSPHYEQY
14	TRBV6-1	ASSEGSGYVDQPQH
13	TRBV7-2	ASSLGGGANQPQH
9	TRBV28	ASGGYDEQF
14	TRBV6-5	ASSYSGSQGAREQY
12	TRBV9	ASSVGGSGSPLH
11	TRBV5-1	ASSQTGGDEAF
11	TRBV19	ASSKGTGLDLH
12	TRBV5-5	ASSLSPSNQPQH
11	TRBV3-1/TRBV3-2	ASSDTGNTEAF
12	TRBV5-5	ASQRTATNEKLF
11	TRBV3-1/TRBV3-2	ATKSSGRGEQY
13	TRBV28	ASSFGGSRGDTQY
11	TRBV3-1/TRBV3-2	ASSQVTSYEQY
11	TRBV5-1	ASGLEGGTEAF
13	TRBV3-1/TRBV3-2	ASSQGRGLRYEQY
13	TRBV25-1	ASSKYRGMNTEAF
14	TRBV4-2	ASSSGLAEGGDTQY
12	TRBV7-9	ASSLKGIQEKLF
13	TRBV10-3	AISVGTGAYNEQF
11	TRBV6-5	ASSLTGPQPQH
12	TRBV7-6	ASSPPLKWETQY
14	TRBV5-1	ASSYASARLTDTQY
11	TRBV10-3	AISAAENTEAF
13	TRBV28	ASSFIRAPNTEAF
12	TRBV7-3	ASSPGQGDTEAF
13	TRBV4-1	ASSQTLRSTGELF
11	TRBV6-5	ASSYLGANGYT
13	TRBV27	ASSAGTSTGRAQY
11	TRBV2	ASSGFRLTEAF
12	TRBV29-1	SAGGGGTLTEAF
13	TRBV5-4	ASSSPGQGAAEQY
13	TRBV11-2	ASSLAQGVNTEAF
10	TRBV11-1	ASSRSTDTQY
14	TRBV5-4	ASSSGTGAFPYGYT
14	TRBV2	ASTFSYSQANYGYT
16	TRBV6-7	ASSYFTTGQGASSPLH